This TCR beta chain is from a study of blood T cell repertoires in COVID-19. In the study overall: The analysed material was cDNA or gDNA that came from T cells, B-cell-depleted T cells, or PBMCs.

Individuals drawn from approximately 26 US areas were roughly 18 to 95 years old. Unmatched junction bases numbered 8, after V lost 6 bases and J lost 0 bases. The CDR3 has 16 residues. Germline CDR1 and CDR2: KGHSH and LQKENI. In the source study's methods: Amplification with reference gene primers provided the estimates of nucleated cell counts. The repertoire was sequenced with immunoSEQ multiplex PCR; TCRdb's copy has only in-frame clones and lacks some. V, J and clone size reflect that table, while D and trimming were determined from the DNA. Of around 310,000 clones in the sample, over 80% were seen once.

The source is a man aged 25 to 40 who had recovered from COVID-19. The rearrangement links TRBV18 to TRBJ2-1; TRBD1 matches 7 bases. The material sequenced was PBMCs or T cells enriched from blood (not recorded which). In DNA form, the CDR3 reads TGTGCCAGCTCCTCACTACAGGGGAGCTCCTACAATGAGCAGTTCTTC. It specifies CASSSLQGSSYNEQFF.